The source of this T cell receptor (beta chain) is a study of cytomegalovirus exposure and HLA in healthy donors. For the study at large: Sequencing of 180 million or so T cells in an earlier analysis found 100 million to 140 million unique TCR beta sequences. Study outcomes and limitations: With later analysis, a missense DCLRE1C variant became linked to TCR beta V- and J-gene trimming.

Comment on this clone: No antigen is known for it.

The germline V gene encodes CDR1 ENHRY and CDR2 SYGVKD. Unmatched junction bases numbered 8, after V lost 6 bases and J lost 5 bases. CDR3 length equals 14 residues. The PCR used 60 Vbeta and 13 Jbeta primers. Clones were sequenced by immunoSEQ multiplex PCR, and TCRdb holds only the in-frame ones, with some missing. The data hold some 150,000 clones, with 75% to 85% observed a single time. The receptor's source is a man in his fifties or sixties in good health and CMV-seropositive. The material sequenced was PBMCs. The J gene is TRBJ1-1, the V gene TRBV10-3; 8 bases agree with TRBD1. CDR3 in amino acids: CAISDDRGRTEAFF. As DNA, the CDR3 is TGTGCCATCAGCGATGACAGGGGACGGACTGAAGCTTTCTTT.